The 19 T cell receptor beta chains below were found in one sample sequenced in a study of cytomegalovirus exposure and HLA in healthy donors. Researchers ran the PCR with 60 Vbeta and 13 Jbeta primers. Sequencing was performed with immunoSEQ multiplex PCR; in TCRdb, only in-frame clones are kept and a portion is missing. The sample records approximately 50,000 clones, approximately 80% being singletons. The sequenced sample consisted of PBMCs. These receptors all stem from a man in his thirties or forties in good health and CMV-seronegative.

The chain employs TRBV7-3 and TRBJ2-5; 9 nucleotides agree with TRBD2. Germline trimming cut 0 bases from V and 4 bases from J; bases unmatched to any gene: 3. Germline CDR1 is SGHTA and CDR2 is FQGTGA. This CDR3 is built from 15 residues. The CDR3 here is CASSLTAGGIETQYF. The DNA for the CDR3 is TGTGCCAGCAGCTTAACAGCGGGGGGAATAGAGACCCAGTACTTC.

A note on this clone: The junction departs from germline at one end; a sequencing error may be responsible. V and J are TRBV7-9 and TRBJ2-1, with 7 bases fitting TRBD1. Germline CDR1 is SEHNR and CDR2 is FQNEAQ (reference sequence). This CDR3 has 11 residues. As DNA, the CDR3 is TGTGCCAGCAGCTTACAACAGGGGCCCCTCTTC. Amino acids: CASSLQQGPLF. The full variable domain, in which reference TRBV7-9 and TRBJ2-1 provide the parts outside the CDR3, is DTGVSQNPRHKITKRGQNVTFRCDPISEHNRLYWYRQTLGQGPEFLTYFQNEAQLEKSRLLSDRFSAERPKGSFSTLEIQRTEQGDSAMYLCASSLQQGPLFGPGTRLTVL.

This clone was recorded a few times. The chain uses TRBV5-6 and TRBJ1-5, with 9 bases matching TRBD1. Germline V gene sequence: CDR1 SGHDT, CDR2 YYEEEE. The CDR3 has 14 amino acids. V lost 4 bases, J lost 6 bases, and 5 bases stayed unmatched. The CDR3, as DNA: TGTGCCAGCAGCCCCGGGACAGGGAGTCAGCCCCAGCATTTT. Translated: CASSPGTGSQPQHF. The full variable domain, rest sourced from reference TRBV5-6 and TRBJ1-5, is DAGVTQSPTHLIKTRGQQVTLRCSPKSGHDTVSWYQQALGQGPQFIFQYYEEEERQRGNFPDRFSGHQFPNYSSELNVNALLLGDSALYLCASSPGTGSQPQHFGDGTRLSIL.

The chain carries TRBV5-1 and TRBJ1-6; 7 bases align to TRBD1. J lost 9 bases, V lost 2 bases, and 5 bases had no gene match. CDR1 and CDR2 from the germline V gene are SGHRS and YFSETQ. CDR3 length: 14 residues. CDR3 loop: CASSFTGEGSPLHF. CDR3 in DNA: TGCGCCAGCAGCTTTACAGGGGAAGGTTCACCCCTCCACTTT.

V usage is TRBV5-3 and J usage is TRBJ1-1; 9 nucleotides line up with TRBD1. TRBV5-3 is annotated as an ORF whose role is uncertain. The CDR3 loop spans 16 amino acids. Trimming at V came to 4 bases and at J to 2 bases, leaving 9 bases not matched to a gene. The CDR3 loop is CARSPSGTGCNTEAFF. The CDR3 DNA reads TGTGCCAGAAGCCCGAGTGGGACAGGGTGTAACACTGAAGCTTTCTTT.

This chain uses TRBV9 with TRBJ1-5; the D is unclear. The CDR3 runs 14 residues. The germline V gene encodes CDR1 SGDLS and CDR2 YYNGEE. Trimming took 4 bases from V and 2 from J, leaving 10 bases between them. The CDR3 loop is CASSPRSGNQPQHF. The CDR3 bases are TGTGCCAGCAGCCCCCGCTCGGGCAATCAGCCCCAGCATTTT.

J is TRBJ2-7 and V is TRBV29-1; 8 bases align to TRBD2. CDR1 and CDR2 (germline): SQVTM, ANQGSEA. The V segment lost 4 bases and the J segment 2 bases; nucleotides outside the gene matches: 19. CDR3 length: 18 residues. CDR3 in amino acids: CSVASGRLQIIGPYEQYF. The CDR3 bases are TGCAGCGTTGCGAGCGGGAGACTCCAGATAATCGGGCCCTACGAGCAGTACTTC.

The rearrangement links TRBV5-1 to TRBJ2-7, with unresolved D. V was cut by 0 bases and J by 6 bases, with 13 bases left in between. Germline CDR1 and CDR2: SGHRS and YFSETQ. This CDR3 is 14 amino acids long. The CDR3 bases are TGCGCCAGCAGCTTGGTCGGTGATCTTTTCGAGCAGTACTTC. It encodes CASSLVGDLFEQYF.

The chain couples TRBV20-1 to TRBJ1-4, with D maybe TRBD1 (5 bases). Looked up from germline, CDR1 is DFQATT and CDR2 is SNEGSKA (reference sequence). V lost 6 bases and J 5 bases, leaving 7 bases between the germline ends. This CDR3 contains 11 residues. DNA for the CDR3: TGCAGTGCCTCAGGGAATGAAAAACTGTTTTTT. This translates into CSASGNEKLFF.

This chain connects TRBV2 to TRBJ2-5, with D maybe TRBD1 (5 bases). The CDR3 is 13 residues long. V lost 9 bases, J lost 5 bases, and 16 bases lay in between. Per germline, CDR1 SNHLY and CDR2 FYNNEI. CDR3 sequence reads: CASSWHRQETQYF. CDR3 DNA: TGTGCCAGTTCCTGGCACAGGCAGGAGACCCAGTACTTC. The variable domain in full, with the rest retrieved from reference TRBV2 and TRBJ2-5, is EPEVTQTPSHQVTQMGQEVILRCVPISNHLYFYWYRQILGQKVEFLVSFYNNEISEKSEIFDDQFSVERPDGSNFTLKIRSTKLEDSAMYFCASSWHRQETQYFGPGTRLLVL.

The chain recombines TRBV29-1 with TRBJ1-5, with D possibly TRBD1 on 5 matching bases. The CDR3 extends over 13 amino acids. Trimming pared 6 bases from V and 9 bases from J, leaving 18 bases between. The germline V gene has CDR1 SQVTM and CDR2 ANQGSEA. DNA of the CDR3: TGCAGCGTAGTCGACAGCCTATCGGGGCCCCAGCATTTT. This translates into CSVVDSLSGPQHF.

The chain links TRBV11-2 to TRBJ2-1; the D is unclear. Germline values: CDR1 SGHAT, CDR2 FQNNGV. The CDR3 contains 11 residues. V lost 1 base and J lost 10, with 5 bases in between. The CDR3 loop reads CASSLVTEQFF. The CDR3 coding sequence is TGTGCCAGCAGCTTAGTGACAGAGCAGTTCTTC.

J is TRBJ2-1 and V is TRBV9, with TRBD2 matching 7 bases. The germline V gene encodes CDR1 SGDLS and CDR2 YYNGEE. The junction had 16 bases not matched to a gene; V was cut back by 3 bases and J by 7 bases. The CDR3 has 17 amino acids. Here the CDR3 DNA reads TGTGCCAGCAGCGAGGATGGGGAGGGGAGAGGCTGGAATGAGCAGTTCTTC. This sequence encodes CASSEDGEGRGWNEQFF.

This chain uses TRBV5-6 with TRBJ2-7; 9 positions match TRBD1. The germline gives CDR1 SGHDT, CDR2 YYEEEE. The CDR3 is made up of 13 amino acids. V shed 5 bases and J 5 bases; nucleotides not matched to a gene: 5. In DNA form, the CDR3 reads TGTGCCAGCAGGCGGGACAGGGTACACGAGCAGTACTTC. This encodes CASRRDRVHEQYF.

The chain combines TRBV19 with TRBJ1-5; D might be TRBD1 (5 bases). Germline CDR1 and CDR2: LNHDA and SQIVND (reference sequence). This CDR3 is built from 14 residues. Trimming cost V 6 bases and J 0 bases, with 9 bases left between them. This chain's CDR3 is CASRRTNSNQPQHF. CDR3 DNA sequence: TGTGCCAGTAGGAGGACAAATAGCAATCAGCCCCAGCATTTT.

V is TRBV5-4 and J is TRBJ2-5; D ambiguous. With 0 bases removed from V and 1 base from J, the gap between germline ends came to 4 bases. CDR1 and CDR2 from the germline V gene are SGHNT and YYREEE (reference sequence). The CDR3 loop spans 13 amino acids. CDR3 DNA: TGTGCCAGCAGCTTGGGGGCCCAAGAGACCCAGTACTTC. Translated, it gives CASSLGAQETQYF.

This clone appeared a few times. The V and J genes are TRBV30 and TRBJ1-1; 8 nucleotides agree with TRBD1. The CDR3 runs to 14 residues. J gave up 3 bases and V 0 bases, and 3 bases lay outside the gene matches. Germline CDR1 reads GTSNPN; CDR2 reads SVGIG (reference sequence). The CDR3 DNA reads TGTGCCTGGAGTGTGGACAGGGCCGACACTGAAGCTTTCTTT. Its protein product is CAWSVDRADTEAFF.

This chain connects TRBV11-2 to TRBJ1-2, with 10 bases matching TRBD1. V was clipped by 5 bases and J by 8 bases; unmatched bases: 14. Looked up from germline, CDR1 is SGHAT and CDR2 is FQNNGV. This CDR3 comprises 16 residues. As DNA, the CDR3 is TGTGCCAGCAGCCCGGTAGTGGACAGGGGGACTTGGGGCTACACCTTC. Translated: CASSPVVDRGTWGYTF.

This clone was seen a few times. This rearrangement joins TRBV6-5 to TRBJ1-6, with D hard to call. Germline lookup yields CDR1 MNHEY and CDR2 SVGAGI. There are 14 residues in the CDR3. The V end lost 2 bases, the J end lost 13 bases, and 15 bases lay between the germline ends. CDR3 DNA: TGTGCCAGCAGTTACCGAGAACCTAGAGTTCCCCTCCACTTT. Encoded protein: CASSYREPRVPLHF.